A selection of T cell receptor beta chains follows, all from one sample in a study of blood T cell repertoires in COVID-19. Profiled with immunoSEQ multiplex PCR; TCRdb holds only in-frame clones, not every one. The table shows about 260,000 clones, with 70% to 90% occurring only once. Sequencing used peripheral blood. These receptors all stem from a man between 60 and 75 years old who had recovered from COVID-19. Each CDR3 is given with its conserved first and last residue. A D gene is named only where the DNA matches it firmly.

>TRBD1|15|TRBJ1-1|TRBV7-9
CASSLGWTGAAEAFF
>-|15|TRBJ1-1|TRBV5-4
CASSRRSIGDTEAFF
>TRBD1|16|TRBJ2-3|TRBV12-5
CASGTRDRDTTDTQYF
>TRBD1|17|TRBJ1-4|TRBV9
CASSPGQGVATNEKLFF
>TRBD1|15|TRBJ1-3|TRBV7-9
CASSLEDRVRNTIYF
>TRBD1|17|TRBJ2-4|TRBV5-5
CASSLGFSGGRKNIQYF
>-|14|TRBJ1-2|TRBV5-1
CASSLDSEFYGYTF
>TRBD1|16|TRBJ1-3|TRBV10-3
CAISSTGGSRGNTIYF
>TRBD2|16|TRBJ2-2|TRBV5-1
CASRGLLSDNAGELFF
>TRBD2|17|TRBJ2-3|TRBV4-1
CASSQGASGGSTDTQYF
>-|14|TRBJ2-5|TRBV5-1
CASSPAAGQETQYF
>-|13|TRBJ2-5|TRBV7-2
CASSFSVRETQYF
>-|15|TRBJ2-7|TRBV6-5
CASSSYPDSSYEQYF
>TRBD1|15|TRBJ2-7|TRBV7-7
CASSPGGTGAYEQYF
>-|14|TRBJ1-5|TRBV2
CASRQQGNNQPQHF
>TRBD1|14|TRBJ2-1|TRBV9
CASSAGQGGDEQFF
>-|12|TRBJ2-1|TRBV11-2
CASSHNYNEQFF
>TRBD1|18|TRBJ1-5|TRBV30
CAWSVSLGQGYSNQPQHF
>TRBD1|13|TRBJ2-1|TRBV5-6
CASSRTGSNEQFF
>-|15|TRBJ1-4|TRBV5-1
CASSPEGGGWEKLFF
>TRBD1|16|TRBJ2-4|TRBV3-1/TRBV3-2
CASSHPGTGRLSIQYF
>TRBD1|14|TRBJ1-1|TRBV29-1
CSTVGTGRHTEAFF
>-|14|TRBJ2-1|TRBV2
CASKKEAALGEQFF
>TRBD1|15|TRBJ1-4|TRBV27
CASSFGRQGQEKLFF
>TRBD1|15|TRBJ2-2|TRBV5-6
CASSFGQGNTGELFF
>TRBD1|16|TRBJ2-7|TRBV2
CASSDPGQGKSYEQYF
>TRBD1|14|TRBJ1-4|TRBV30
CAWNRGITNEKLFF
>-|13|TRBJ2-2|TRBV19
CASSIQGTGELFF
>-|16|TRBJ1-4|TRBV5-1
CASSLISSERGEKLFF
>-|16|TRBJ1-4|TRBV5-1
CASSQSPGGSREKLFF
>-|15|TRBJ1-1|TRBV6-5
CASRPQGRENTEAFF
>-|17|TRBJ2-3|TRBV7-2
CASSLAVGRGRTDTQYF
>TRBD2|16|TRBJ2-2|TRBV19
CASNFGLAGVSGELFF
>-|12|TRBJ1-2|TRBV30
CAWSPDSYGYTF
>-|13|TRBJ2-3|TRBV29-1
CSVQTGVTDTQYF
>TRBD2|17|TRBJ2-1|TRBV5-1
CASSLRMPSGGYNEQFF
>TRBD1|14|TRBJ1-1|TRBV5-1
CASSLQDRGTEAFF
>-|14|TRBJ2-5|TRBV7-9
CASSLYGGQETQYF
>TRBD2|15|TRBJ2-7|TRBV7-2
CASSKTSGTIYEQYF
>-|15|TRBJ1-6|TRBV9
CASSAGVTLGSPLHF
>TRBD2|13|TRBJ2-3|TRBV7-6
CASSLAGGNTQYF
>-|15|TRBJ2-7|TRBV7-2
CASSLAGAEYYEQYF
>-|14|TRBJ1-4|TRBV5-6
CASSLRRAGEKLFF
>-|16|TRBJ2-2|TRBV6-6
CASSYYLARPTGELFF
>TRBD2|15|TRBJ2-3|TRBV6-6
CASRASGGALNTQYF
>-|15|TRBJ2-3|TRBV5-4
CASRSIGGQADTQYF
>-|14|TRBJ1-1|TRBV5-1
CASSPVTGNTEAFF
>TRBD1|15|TRBJ2-7|TRBV28
CASSSIGTGPYEQYF
>-|17|TRBJ2-4|TRBV9
CASSPKGGDIAKNIQYF